Sequencing of this T cell receptor (beta chain) was carried out in a study of vaccination and CD4 T cells after COVID-19. Study at large: The stimulus for the cells was overlapping spike peptides derived from SARS-CoV-2, HCoV-NL63, HCoV-OC43 and HCoV-229E. Some control cultures received a CEFX pool, which served as the positive control. Others received an HIV-1 Nef pool or no peptide.

As to time point: late sampling 161 to 241 days after vaccination in three convalescent patients. The treatment here: roughly 10-day PBMC culture with coronavirus spike peptide pools or control peptides (ViraFEST assay). With peptide pools, ViraFEST first expanded antigen-specific T cells and afterwards sequenced their TCRs. The Oncomine TCR Beta short-read assay generated sequence data from the DNA of cultured CD4+ T cells. TCRdb ran MiXCR on the PCR reads and lists one entry per CDR3 protein. The sample lists about 22,000 distinct CDR3 sequences; 35% were seen once. Whole-study results and caveats: Within the convalescent patients, spike mono-reactivity was found in 304 of 307 vaccine-specific clones.

CDR1 MNHEY and CDR2 SVGAGI come from the germline V gene. The CDR3 sequence is 14 residues long. Between the trimmed V and J ends, which lost 4 bases and 1 base, there was a span of 10 bases. In its sample, this clonotype was seen a few times. The antigen remains undetermined. The rearrangement uses TRBV6-5 and TRBJ1-1, with D possibly matching TRBD1 (6 bases). This sequence originates from a human donor who had recovered from COVID-19. The input for sequencing was CD4+ T cells from blood, cultured in vitro, taken about 7 months after SARS-CoV-2 vaccination. The CDR3: CASSSPQGNTEAFF. The CDR3 bases are TGTGCCAGCAGTTCCCCACAGGGGAACACTGAAGCTTTCTTT.